The present entry profiles one T cell receptor beta chain with its context. Its target is unknown. Sorted naive CD8 T cells were those defined as CD8+CD4-CCR7+CD45RA+. V was pared by 0 bases and J by 6 bases, with 9 bases of the junction left unmatched. Per germline, CDR1 MGHRA and CDR2 YSYEKL. This CDR3 comprises 16 residues. The data derive from a study of molecular identifiers for immune sequencing clone quantification. Each CDR3 protein is one row after TCRdb ran MiXCR on the PCR reads. This table holds 490,000 or so distinct CDR3 sequences, 20% to 25% found once. Broader study findings: Detecting spiked Jurkat TCR RNA from one cell among more than 750,000 naive cells was reportedly possible. Clonotypes topping 20 RNA copies carried over 97% of effector molecules but under 1% of naive ones. Clone sizes could be underestimated for highly expanded clones when identical TCR molecules share a barcode.

The sample consisted of naive CD8+ T cells from blood, with Jurkat cell RNA spiked in. The subset here: FACS-sorted CD8+CD4-CCR7+CD45RA+ naive T cells. This chain connects TRBV4-1 to TRBJ2-3, with TRBD1 identical over 7 bases. This TCR came from a human donor in good health. Some libraries in this study had Jurkat cell RNA spiked in. The CDR3 DNA reads TGCGCCAGCAGCCAAGAGCAAAATCCGACAGGGGATACGCAGTATTTT. It yields the protein CASSQEQNPTGDTQYF.